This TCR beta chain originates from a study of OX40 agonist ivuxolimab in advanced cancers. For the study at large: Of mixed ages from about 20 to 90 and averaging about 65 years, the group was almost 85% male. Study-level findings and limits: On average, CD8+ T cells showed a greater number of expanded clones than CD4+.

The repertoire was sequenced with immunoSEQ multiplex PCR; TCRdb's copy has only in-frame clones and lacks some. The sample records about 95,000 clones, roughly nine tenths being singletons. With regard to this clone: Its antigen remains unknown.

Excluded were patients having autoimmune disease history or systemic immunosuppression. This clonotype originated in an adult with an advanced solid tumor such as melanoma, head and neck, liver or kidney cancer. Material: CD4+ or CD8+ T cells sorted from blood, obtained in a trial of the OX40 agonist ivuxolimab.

The CDR3 DNA reads as TGTGCCAGCCGGGCGGGAGGTGCGCGAATCGGGGAGCTGTTTTTT. As protein: CASRAGGARIGELFF. This chain links TRBV6-5 with TRBJ2-2, with 8 bases aligning to TRBD2. This CDR3 has 15 amino acids. J lost 7 bases, V lost 8 bases, and 12 bases had no gene match. Germline V CDR1 and CDR2: MNHEY, SVGAGI.